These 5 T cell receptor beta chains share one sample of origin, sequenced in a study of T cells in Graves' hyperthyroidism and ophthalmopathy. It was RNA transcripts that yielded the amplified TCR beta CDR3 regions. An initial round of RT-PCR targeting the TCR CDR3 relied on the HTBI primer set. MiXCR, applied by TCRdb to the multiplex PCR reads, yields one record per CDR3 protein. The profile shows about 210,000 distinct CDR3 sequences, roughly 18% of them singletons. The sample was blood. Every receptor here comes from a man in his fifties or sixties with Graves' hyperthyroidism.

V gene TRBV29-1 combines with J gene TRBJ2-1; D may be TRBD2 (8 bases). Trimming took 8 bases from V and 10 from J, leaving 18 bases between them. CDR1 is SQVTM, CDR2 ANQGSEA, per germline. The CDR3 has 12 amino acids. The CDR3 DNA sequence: TGCAGCATTGGCGGGGGGACAGCCGAGCAGTTCTTC. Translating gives CSIGGGTAEQFF.

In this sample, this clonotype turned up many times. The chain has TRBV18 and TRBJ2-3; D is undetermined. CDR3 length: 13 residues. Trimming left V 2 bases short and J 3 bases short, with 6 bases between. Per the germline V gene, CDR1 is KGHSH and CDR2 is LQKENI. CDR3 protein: CASSPFGTDTQYF. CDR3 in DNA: TGTGCCAGCTCACCATTCGGGACAGATACGCAGTATTTT. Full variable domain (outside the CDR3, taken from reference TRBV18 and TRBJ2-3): NAGVMQNPRHLVRRRGQEARLRCSPMKGHSHVYWYRQLPEEGLKFMVYLQKENIIDESGMPKERFSAEFPKEGPSILRIQQVVRGDSAAYFCASSPFGTDTQYFGPGTRLTVL.

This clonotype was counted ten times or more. In nucleotides, the CDR3 is TGTGCCAGCAGCCAAGGATGGGGGCCGGATTCACCCCTCCACTTT. Translated, it gives CASSQGWGPDSPLHF. V and J are TRBV3-1 and TRBJ1-6; TRBD1 might be the D (6 bases). The CDR3 has 15 residues. V lost 1 base and J 8 bases, leaving 12 bases between the germline ends. Germline-derived CDR1 and CDR2 are LGHDT and YNNKEL (reference sequence).

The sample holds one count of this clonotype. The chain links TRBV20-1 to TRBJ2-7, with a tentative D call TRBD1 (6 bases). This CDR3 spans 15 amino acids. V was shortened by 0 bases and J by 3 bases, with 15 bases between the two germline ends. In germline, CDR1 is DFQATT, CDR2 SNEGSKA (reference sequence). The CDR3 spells CSARDARGSNYEQYF. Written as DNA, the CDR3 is TGCAGTGCTAGAGATGCCAGGGGATCTAACTACGAGCAGTACTTC.

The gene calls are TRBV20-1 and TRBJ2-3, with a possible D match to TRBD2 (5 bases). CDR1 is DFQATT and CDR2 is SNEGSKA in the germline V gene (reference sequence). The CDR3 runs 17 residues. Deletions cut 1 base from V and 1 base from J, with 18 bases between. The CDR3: CSARGTAGTRRTDTQYF. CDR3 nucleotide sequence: TGCAGTGCTAGAGGGACCGCGGGTACACGTCGCACAGATACGCAGTATTTT.